These T cell receptor beta chains were read from a single sample in a study of CD8+ T cells in alopecia areata. Profiling relied on immunoSEQ multiplex PCR, and the TCRdb table lists in-frame clones only, not all of them. This table has 150,000 to 200,000 clones, roughly 60% appearing once. Specimen: CD4+ T cells sorted from blood, collected at week 0. The receptors were sampled from a human donor with alopecia areata. Both conserved end residues are part of each CDR3. Fields, in order: J gene, V gene, CDR3 protein.

TRBJ1-6 | TRBV30 | CAWKGTDNSPLHF
TRBJ1-2 | TRBV7-2 | CASSLVNQNYGYTF
TRBJ1-1 | TRBV10-1 | CASATGLMAEAFF
TRBJ1-5 | TRBV5-6 | CASSRMQGSNQPQHF
TRBJ2-7 | TRBV29-1 | CSVVWAGTSGFSSYEQYF
TRBJ1-2 | TRBV4-1 | CASSQVTLTSYGYTF
TRBJ2-7 | TRBV6-5 | CASSHHPTYEQYF
TRBJ2-3 | TRBV11-2 | CASSSRASGGDTQYF
TRBJ1-5 | TRBV30 | CAWKQPNQPQHF
TRBJ2-5 | TRBV30 | CAWSGDTRRETQYF
TRBJ1-6 | TRBV6-5 | CASKPGSSYNSPLHF
TRBJ2-1 | TRBV20-1 | CSARQVAEQFF
TRBJ2-3 | TRBV12-5 | CASGLVGTSTDTQYF
TRBJ2-7 | TRBV29-1 | CSVDTAGSYEQYF
TRBJ1-5 | TRBV7-9 | CASSLAMGDSNQPQHF
TRBJ1-5 | TRBV2 | CASSEELGFNQPQHF
TRBJ2-7 | TRBV14 | CASSLLQGYEQYF
TRBJ1-2 | TRBV2 | CASATTNYGYTF
TRBJ2-2 | TRBV7-9 | CASSLAWGNGELFF
TRBJ1-2 | TRBV30 | CAWSIPGSVGYTF
TRBJ1-5 | TRBV7-2 | CASSLRFNSNQPQHF
TRBJ2-3 | TRBV6-6 | CASLPRRTDTQYF
TRBJ1-6 | TRBV6-5 | CASRASSPNSPLHF
TRBJ2-1 | TRBV30 | CAWAPSGGWSYNEQFF
TRBJ1-3 | TRBV29-1 | CSVEDPPGGASTIYF
TRBJ2-5 | TRBV7-8 | CASSLAALQETQYF
TRBJ1-4 | TRBV9 | CASSVGGGENEKLFF
TRBJ1-5 | TRBV27 | CASSLGTDNQPQHF
TRBJ1-2 | TRBV29-1 | CSVDDRGGYTF
TRBJ2-1 | TRBV5-1 | CASSLTGEQFF
TRBJ1-2 | TRBV29-1 | CSVAGRVANGYTF
TRBJ2-3 | TRBV18 | CASSPEGDTQYF
TRBJ1-4 | TRBV30 | CAWRATLATNEKLFF
TRBJ1-1 | TRBV5-1 | CASSLTWDGTEAFF
TRBJ1-2 | TRBV5-4 | CASSLRQDHGYTF
TRBJ2-7 | TRBV15 | CATSRTRDSAYEQYF
TRBJ2-7 | TRBV5-6 | CASSSDRYGRDDF
TRBJ1-5 | TRBV30 | CAWEPGANQPQHF
TRBJ2-7 | TRBV18 | CASSPPLAGGTYEQYF
TRBJ1-4 | TRBV5-6 | CASSSTTGVIEKLFF
TRBJ1-5 | TRBV6-5 | CASSLDRGGQPQHF
TRBJ1-1 | TRBV4-3 | CASSQGGGGTLGTEAFF
TRBJ2-3 | TRBV11-2 | CASGVRTSTDTQYF
TRBJ1-2 | TRBV6-6 | CASSKGQAVNYGYTF
TRBJ1-6 | TRBV10-3 | CAISESVNSPLHF
TRBJ1-6 | TRBV27 | CASSFPGGDSPLHF
TRBJ1-6 | TRBV27 | CASGYGTGLPLHF
TRBJ1-4 | TRBV19 | CASSAQAGIASEKLFF
TRBJ2-2 | TRBV19 | CASSIIDTGELFF
TRBJ1-5 | TRBV23-1 | CASSHRVVSNQPQHF
TRBJ2-3 | TRBV27 | CASSIRDLKGTDTQYF
TRBJ2-5 | TRBV29-1 | CSGGLMQETQYF
TRBJ1-2 | TRBV28 | CASSLDPVSYGYTF
TRBJ1-1 | TRBV5-1 | CASSLASSGGLNTEAFF
TRBJ2-2 | TRBV7-2 | CASSLAPAGGPAGELFF
TRBJ2-2 | TRBV29-1 | CSVERRATGELFF
TRBJ1-6 | TRBV7-3 | CASSLGQVGSPLHF